These 28 T cell receptor beta chains came from one sample sequenced in a study of graft-versus-host responses after intestinal transplantation. TCRdb's table, derived via immunoSEQ multiplex PCR, lists solely in-frame clones and lacks some. Among tens of thousands of clones listed, roughly 95% were seen once. Here the sequenced sample was PBMCs, taken 156 days after intestinal transplant. The receptor set was obtained from a human patient who received an intestinal transplant, so some T cells may come from the graft donor.

The genes are TRBV28 and TRBJ2-7; tentatively, D is TRBD2 (6 bases). The V and J ends lost 7 bases and 3 bases respectively, with 13 bases between them. This CDR3 spans 13 amino acids. The V gene's germline CDR1 is MDHEN and CDR2 SYDVKM. CDR3 nucleotides: TGTGCCAGCACCGGGACTCCTTACTACGAGCAGTACTTC. This translates into CASTGTPYYEQYF.

The chain uses TRBV6-1 and TRBJ1-2, with TRBD1 matching 7 bases. CDR3 length: 13 amino acids. CDR1 and CDR2 (germline): MNHNS, SASEGT. V gave up 7 bases and J gave up 6 bases; unmatched junction bases: 8. The CDR3 reads CASTQGPYNGYTF. The CDR3 nucleotides read TGTGCCAGCACACAGGGGCCCTATAATGGCTACACCTTC.

The chain has TRBV5-1 and TRBJ2-2; possible D gene TRBD2, 5 bases. Germline CDR1 and CDR2: SGHRS and YFSETQ. The CDR3 is 15 residues long. V dropped 0 bases and J dropped 4 bases, with 10 bases sitting between them. CDR3 residues: CASSLASGITGELFF. In nucleotides, the CDR3 is TGCGCCAGCAGCTTGGCCTCCGGGATCACCGGGGAGCTGTTTTTT.

This chain joins TRBV4-3 and TRBJ2-5, with 7 bases aligning to TRBD1. The V gene end was trimmed by 2 bases and the J gene end by 0 bases; junction bases not matched to a gene: 3. This CDR3 comprises 15 residues. Germline lookup yields CDR1 LGHNA and CDR2 YSLEER. CDR3 protein: CASSQTDRYQETQYF. DNA for the CDR3: TGCGCCAGCAGCCAAACGGACAGGTACCAAGAGACCCAGTACTTC.

V gene TRBV7-6 combines with J gene TRBJ2-4; 14 nucleotides match TRBD2. This CDR3 comprises 20 residues. Looked up from germline, CDR1 is SGHVS and CDR2 is FNYEAQ. V shed 1 base and J 2 bases; nucleotides not matched to a gene: 10. The CDR3 DNA follows: TGTGCCAGCAGCTTAGAGGCCGGGACTAGCGGGAGCCCTACCAAAAACATTCAGTACTTC. This gives the protein CASSLEAGTSGSPTKNIQYF.

V is TRBV4-2 and J is TRBJ2-3; maybe TRBD2 (6 bases). V lost 3 bases and J lost 0, with 16 bases in between. Germline CDR1 LGHNA, CDR2 YNFKEQ. The CDR3 contains 17 residues. The CDR3 DNA sequence: TGTGCCAGCAGCCAGGGTCCCCCCGGGGGTAGCACAGATACGCAGTATTTT. Encoded protein: CASSQGPPGGSTDTQYF.

The chain carries TRBV7-7 and TRBJ2-2; D gene unclear. Per germline, CDR1 SSHAT and CDR2 FNYEAQ (reference sequence). The CDR3 is 15 residues long. Between the trimmed V and J ends, which lost 5 bases and 1 base, there was a span of 11 bases. In DNA, the CDR3 is TGTGCCAGCAGCCCTCCAAATCAGAACACCGGGGAGCTGTTTTTT. It translates to CASSPPNQNTGELFF.

V and J are TRBV21-1 and TRBJ2-5; TRBD1 is the table's D call, not checked against the DNA. TRBV21-1 is noted as a pseudogene. The CDR3 is 16 residues long. The CDR3 DNA reads TGTGCCAGCCCCGCAGGGGGAGGACAGCTAAAAGAGACCCAGTACTTC. This translates into CASPAGGGQLKETQYF.

This clone turned up a few times. This chain joins TRBV7-9 and TRBJ1-3, with 7 bases identical to TRBD1. Trimming took 4 bases from V and 2 from J; bases not matched to a gene: 11. CDR3 length equals 17 residues. Germline CDR1 is SEHNR and CDR2 is FQNEAQ (reference sequence). The CDR3, as DNA: TGTGCCAGCAGCTCACTTCAAATAGACAGGGCTGGAAACACCATATATTTT. This translates into CASSSLQIDRAGNTIYF.

The rearrangement links TRBV27 to TRBJ2-3; perhaps TRBD2 as D (5 bases). With 3 bases removed from V and 2 bases from J, the gap between germline ends came to 12 bases. Germline V gives CDR1 MNHEY, CDR2 SMNVEV (reference sequence). This CDR3 contains 15 residues. CDR3 coding DNA: TGTGCCAGCAGTTTGGGCACTAGAATCACAGATACGCAGTATTTT. This translates into CASSLGTRITDTQYF.

CDR3 sequence (DNA): TGTGCCAGCAGTCATACAGGGGCTAACTATGGCTACACCTTC. Its protein is CASSHTGANYGYTF. This chain connects TRBV7-9 to TRBJ1-2, with TRBD1 identical over 7 bases. Unmatched junction bases numbered 4, after V lost 6 bases and J lost 0 bases. Germline V gene lookup returns CDR1 SEHNR and CDR2 FQNEAQ (reference sequence). The length of the CDR3 is 14 residues.

This chain uses TRBV5-4 with TRBJ1-1; D is unclear. V lost 0 bases and J 0 bases, leaving 9 bases between the germline ends. The CDR3 runs 15 residues. The germline V gene encodes CDR1 SGHNT and CDR2 YYREEE (reference sequence). CDR3 in amino acids: CASSLGRRLNTEAFF. CDR3 coding DNA: TGTGCCAGCAGCTTGGGGAGGCGCTTGAACACTGAAGCTTTCTTT. The full variable domain, completed using reference TRBV5-4 and TRBJ1-1, is ETGVTQSPTHLIKTRGQQVTLRCSSQSGHNTVSWYQQALGQGPQFIFQYYREEENGRGNFPPRFSGLQFPNYSSELNVNALELDDSALYLCASSLGRRLNTEAFFGQGTRLTVV.

The CDR3 DNA follows: TGTGCTAGTGGTCCGGACAGTCATAATTCACCCCTCCACTTT. Protein sequence: CASGPDSHNSPLHF. This sequence joins TRBV12-5 and TRBJ1-6; a weak D match, TRBD1 (6 bases). V was trimmed by 5 bases and J by 5 bases, leaving 10 bases between them. The CDR3 is 14 residues long. The germline CDR1 and CDR2 sequences are LGHNT and FRNRAP.

The chain couples TRBV6-5 to TRBJ2-5; 8 bases agree with TRBD2. CDR3 size: 15 residues. Per the germline V gene, CDR1 is MNHEY and CDR2 is SVGAGI. After removal of 4 bases from V and 3 bases from J, the junction contained 7 bases not matched to a gene. CDR3 sequence reads: CASSWTSGREETQYF. In DNA, the CDR3 is TGTGCCAGCAGTTGGACCAGCGGGAGAGAAGAGACCCAGTACTTC.

The V call is TRBV7-6, the J call TRBJ1-1; perhaps TRBD1 as D (5 bases). This CDR3 is 18 amino acids long. The ends were cut back, 1 base at V and 1 base at J, with 19 bases in the middle. In germline, CDR1 is SGHVS, CDR2 FNYEAQ. Here the CDR3 reads CASSLDRQGSYGNTEAFF. The CDR3 coding sequence is TGTGCCAGCAGCTTAGATAGGCAGGGTAGTTATGGGAACACTGAAGCTTTCTTT.

The V and J genes are TRBV7-6 and TRBJ1-3; 8 positions match TRBD1. The CDR3 has 18 residues. V gave up 4 bases and J gave up 0 bases; unmatched junction bases: 11. In germline, CDR1 is SGHVS, CDR2 FNYEAQ. The CDR3 sequence: CASSSETGDTNSGNTIYF. Written as DNA, the CDR3 is TGTGCCAGCAGCTCCGAGACAGGGGATACGAACTCTGGAAACACCATATATTTT.

V usage is TRBV16 and J usage is TRBJ1-5; D possibly corresponds to TRBD1 (6 bases). Trimming took 0 bases from V and 4 from J, leaving 10 bases between them. The CDR3 covers 15 residues. From germline, CDR1 is KGHSY and CDR2 FQNENV. This CDR3 reads CASSQSNRENQPQHF. The CDR3 DNA sequence: TGTGCCAGCAGCCAATCGAACAGGGAAAATCAGCCCCAGCATTTT.

The chain joins TRBV29-1 to TRBJ1-2; TRBD1 might be the D (5 bases). The germline CDR1 and CDR2 sequences are SQVTM and ANQGSEA. V lost 3 bases, J lost 7 bases, and 9 bases lay in between. This CDR3 has 11 residues. CDR3 residues: CSVDRDRGYTF. The CDR3 DNA follows: TGCAGCGTTGACAGGGATCGTGGCTACACCTTC.

The V and J genes are TRBV6-5 and TRBJ2-7; the D gene is possibly TRBD2 (6 bases). Trimming removed 8 bases from V and 3 bases from J, with 17 bases in between. The CDR3 loop spans 14 amino acids. The germline CDR1 and CDR2 sequences are MNHEY and SVGAGI. The CDR3 sequence is CASLSGLDYYEQYF. The CDR3 region has the DNA TGTGCCAGCCTCTCAGGGCTGGACTACTACGAGCAGTACTTC.

The chain combines TRBV27 with TRBJ2-5, with a weak D call TRBD2 (5 bases). This CDR3 is 13 amino acids long. V lost 5 bases and J 7 bases, leaving 14 bases between the germline ends. The germline gives CDR1 MNHEY, CDR2 SMNVEV (reference sequence). CDR3 residues: CASSIGGLGTQYF. CDR3 DNA: TGTGCCAGCAGTATCGGCGGGTTAGGGACCCAGTACTTC.

CDR3 bases: TGTGCCAGTAAACAGGGACTCCAGCCCCAGCATTTT. Residues: CASKQGLQPQHF. The rearrangement links TRBV19 to TRBJ1-5; a weak D match, TRBD1 (6 bases). V was cut by 7 bases and J by 7 bases, with 11 bases left in between. CDR3 length: 12 residues. Per germline, CDR1 LNHDA and CDR2 SQIVND (reference sequence). Drawing the rest from reference TRBV19 and TRBJ1-5, the complete variable domain is DGGITQSPKYLFRKEGQNVTLSCEQNLNHDAMYWYRQDPGQGLRLIYYSQIVNDFQKGDIAEGYSVSREKKESFPLTVTSAQKNPTAFYLCASKQGLQPQHFGDGTRLSIL.

V and J are TRBV28 and TRBJ1-3, with a weak D call TRBD1 (5 bases). The germline V gene encodes CDR1 MDHEN and CDR2 SYDVKM. V was clipped by 8 bases and J by 0 bases, with 14 bases between them. The CDR3 consists of 15 residues. The CDR3 bases are TGTGCCAGCGGAGAGGCGGGGGGCTCTGGAAACACCATATATTTT. It yields the protein CASGEAGGSGNTIYF.

The V gene is TRBV7-9, the J gene TRBJ1-1; 8 positions match TRBD1. The ends lost 2 bases at V and 2 bases at J; junction bases unmatched: 4. The CDR3 has 15 residues. Germline values: CDR1 SEHNR, CDR2 FQNEAQ (reference sequence). In DNA, the CDR3 is TGTGCCAGCAGCTTAACGACAGGGGAAAACACTGAAGCTTTCTTT. Translating it yields CASSLTTGENTEAFF.

DNA of the CDR3: TGTGCCAGCACCGATTTATTGGCATTACAGGGCGCGAACACTGAAGCTTTCTTT. Translating gives CASTDLLALQGANTEAFF. This chain links TRBV4-2 with TRBJ1-1; D might be TRBD1 (6 bases). Trimming shortened V by 7 bases and J by 1 base, and 25 bases separated the two germline ends. The CDR3 contains 18 residues. The V gene's germline CDR1 is LGHNA and CDR2 YNFKEQ.

This sequence joins TRBV27 and TRBJ2-7; no firm D call. Germline V CDR1 and CDR2: MNHEY, SMNVEV (reference sequence). The V gene lost 0 bases and the J gene lost 2 bases, with 5 bases spanning the gap. This CDR3 is built from 13 residues. In nucleotides, the CDR3 is TGTGCCAGCAGTTTATCCTCCCCCTACGAGCAGTACTTC. Translated: CASSLSSPYEQYF.

The rearrangement links TRBV11-3 to TRBJ2-3; D not certain. Germline lookup yields CDR1 SGHNT and CDR2 YENEEA. The V end was cut by 3 bases, the J end by 6 bases, with 4 bases between. The CDR3 totals 11 residues. The CDR3, as DNA: TGTGCCAGCAGCTTCGGCGATACGCAGTATTTT. It yields the protein CASSFGDTQYF.

This chain uses TRBV5-1 with TRBJ1-1; 7 bases match TRBD1. The germline V gene encodes CDR1 SGHRS and CDR2 YFSETQ. The CDR3 is 16 residues long. V shed 1 base and J 0 bases; nucleotides not matched to a gene: 6. This CDR3 reads CASSLSYRGMNTEAFF. CDR3 in DNA: TGCGCCAGCAGCTTGAGCTACAGGGGTATGAACACTGAAGCTTTCTTT.

The chain is built from TRBV27 and TRBJ1-2; 10 bases agree with TRBD1. Germline V gives CDR1 MNHEY, CDR2 SMNVEV (reference sequence). The CDR3 covers 14 residues. V was clipped by 9 bases and J by 0 bases; unmatched bases: 4. Here the CDR3 DNA reads TGTGCCAGGGACAGGGGGGCAGCTAACTATGGCTACACCTTC. This translates into CARDRGAANYGYTF.